Below are 7 T cell receptor beta chains sequenced from a single sample in a study of technical replicates of blood from a few donors. TCRdb's table, derived via immunoSEQ multiplex PCR, lists solely in-frame clones and lacks some. The sample holds approximately 58,000 clones, 86% seen once. The specimen was PBMCs. These receptors were obtained from a human donor in good health. Some clones in this sample may be carry-over from other donors' samples.

The chain uses TRBV7-9 and TRBJ2-7; 8 bases agree with TRBD2. The V gene end was trimmed by 2 bases and the J gene end by 7 bases; junction bases not matched to a gene: 7. Germline V gives CDR1 SEHNR, CDR2 FQNEAQ (reference sequence). This CDR3 comprises 14 residues. The CDR3: CASSLPSGPPEQYF. CDR3 coding DNA: TGTGCCAGCAGCTTACCTAGCGGGCCTCCTGAGCAGTACTTC.

This clone appeared once. This sample also contains other DNA sequences that code for the same CDR3. The chain has TRBV7-9 and TRBJ2-7; 11 bases map to TRBD2. The V segment lost 4 bases and the J segment 1 base; nucleotides outside the gene matches: 3. The CDR3 is 15 residues long. Per germline, CDR1 SEHNR and CDR2 FQNEAQ (reference sequence). CDR3 loop: CASSSASGRSYEQYF. The CDR3 coding sequence is TGTGCCAGCAGCTCCGCTAGCGGGAGGTCCTACGAGCAGTACTTC.

V is TRBV15 and J is TRBJ1-1; 7 nucleotides match TRBD1. After removal of 6 bases from V and 4 bases from J, the junction contained 11 bases not matched to a gene. Germline V gives CDR1 LNHNV, CDR2 YYDKDF (reference sequence). This CDR3 has 15 residues. The CDR3 sequence is CATRPGGQAPTEAFF. The CDR3 DNA reads as TGTGCCACCAGACCCGGTGGACAGGCCCCCACTGAAGCTTTCTTT.

V and J are TRBV4-3 and TRBJ2-5; 14 nucleotides agree with TRBD2. This CDR3 is built from 15 residues. V shed 4 bases, J shed 6 bases, and the junction held 4 bases outside the gene matches. Germline CDR1 is LGHNA and CDR2 is YSLEER. The CDR3 DNA reads TGCGCCAGCAGCCTCAGGACTAGCGGGAGGCAGACCCAGTACTTC. Translating it yields CASSLRTSGRQTQYF.

The chain recombines TRBV6-1 with TRBJ2-7; 7 nucleotides agree with TRBD1. This CDR3 is built from 13 residues. The ends lost 4 bases at V and 4 bases at J; junction bases unmatched: 4. Per germline, CDR1 MNHNS and CDR2 SASEGT. The chain's CDR3 is CASSARTGYEQYF. CDR3 DNA: TGTGCCAGCAGTGCCCGGACAGGTTACGAGCAGTACTTC.

On this clone itself: Other DNA sequences in the sample encode the same CDR3. This chain links TRBV5-1 with TRBJ2-1; TRBD2 might be the D (5 bases). The CDR3 runs to 12 residues. The germline gives CDR1 SGHRS, CDR2 YFSETQ. Trimming left V 4 bases short and J 7 bases short, with 9 bases between. The CDR3, as DNA: TGCGCCAGCAGCGGGAGTGGGAATGAGCAGTTCTTC. Amino acid sequence: CASSGSGNEQFF.

The chain uses TRBV7-9 and TRBJ2-1, with no clear D. Germline V gene lookup returns CDR1 SEHNR and CDR2 FQNEAQ (reference sequence). V was pared by 0 bases and J by 12 bases, with 12 bases between. The CDR3 totals 13 residues. The DNA of the CDR3 is TGTGCCAGCAGCTTAGCCCCGGTTGTCCGGCAGTTCTTC. As protein: CASSLAPVVRQFF.